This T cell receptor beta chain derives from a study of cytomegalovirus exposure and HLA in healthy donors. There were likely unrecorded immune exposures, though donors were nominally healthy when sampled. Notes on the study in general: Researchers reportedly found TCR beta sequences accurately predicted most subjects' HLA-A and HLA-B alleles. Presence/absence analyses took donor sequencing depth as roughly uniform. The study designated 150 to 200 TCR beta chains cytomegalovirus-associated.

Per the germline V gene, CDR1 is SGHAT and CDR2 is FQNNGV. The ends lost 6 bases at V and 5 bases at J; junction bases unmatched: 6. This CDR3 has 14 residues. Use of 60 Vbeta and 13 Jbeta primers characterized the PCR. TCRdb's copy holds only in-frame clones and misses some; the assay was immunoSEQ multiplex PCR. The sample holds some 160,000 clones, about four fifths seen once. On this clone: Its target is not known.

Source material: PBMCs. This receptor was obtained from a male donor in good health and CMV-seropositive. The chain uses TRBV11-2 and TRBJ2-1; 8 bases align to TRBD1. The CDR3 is CASRRPGQDNEQFF. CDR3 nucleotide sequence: TGTGCCAGCAGGCGCCCGGGACAGGACAATGAGCAGTTCTTC.